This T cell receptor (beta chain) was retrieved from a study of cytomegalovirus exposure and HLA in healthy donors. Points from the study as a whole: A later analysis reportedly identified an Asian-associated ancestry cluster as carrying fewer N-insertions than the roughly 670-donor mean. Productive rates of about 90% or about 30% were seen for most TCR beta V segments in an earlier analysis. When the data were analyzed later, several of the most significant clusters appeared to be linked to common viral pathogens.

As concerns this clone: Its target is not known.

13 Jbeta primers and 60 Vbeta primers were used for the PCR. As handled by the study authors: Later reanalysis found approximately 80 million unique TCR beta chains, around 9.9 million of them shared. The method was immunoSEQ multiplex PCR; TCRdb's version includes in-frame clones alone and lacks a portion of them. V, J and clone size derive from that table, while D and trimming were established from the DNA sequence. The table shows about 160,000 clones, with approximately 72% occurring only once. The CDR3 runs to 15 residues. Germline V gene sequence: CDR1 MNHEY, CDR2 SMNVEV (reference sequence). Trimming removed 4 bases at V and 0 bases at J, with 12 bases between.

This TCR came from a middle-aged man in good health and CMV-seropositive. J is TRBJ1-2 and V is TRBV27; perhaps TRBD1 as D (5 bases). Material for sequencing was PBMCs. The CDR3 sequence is CASSSLTGANYGYTF. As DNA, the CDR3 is TGTGCCAGCAGTTCCCTAACAGGAGCTAACTATGGCTACACCTTC.